This T cell receptor beta chain was identified during a study of blood T cell repertoires in COVID-19. On the study more broadly: From the United States, Italy and Spain came samples of acute and convalescent COVID-19.

Participants came from some 23 US areas, aged roughly 18 to 90 years. Which cohort a participant joined came from the clinical history participants gave. Germline values: CDR1 PRHDT, CDR2 FYEKMQ (reference sequence). There are 14 residues in the CDR3. V shed 2 bases, J shed 7 bases, and the junction held 2 bases outside the gene matches. Profiling relied on immunoSEQ multiplex PCR, and the TCRdb table lists in-frame clones only, not all of them. Seen here are approximately 240,000 clones, just over 90% observed once, and the top ten hold approximately 2%. The TCR sequence derives from a young woman who had recovered from COVID-19. The rearrangement joins TRBV13 to TRBJ1-2, with 12 nucleotides matching TRBD1. Sequences were obtained from PBMCs or T cells enriched from blood (not recorded which). CDR3 sequence reads: CASSLWGQGAGYTF. In DNA form, the CDR3 reads TGTGCCAGCAGCTTATGGGGACAGGGGGCTGGCTACACCTTC. The full variable domain, its missing parts supplied by reference TRBV13 and TRBJ1-2, is AAGVIQSPRHLIKEKRETATLKCYPIPRHDTVYWYQQGPGQDPQFLISFYEKMQSDKGSIPDRFSAQQFSDYHSELNMSSLELGDSALYFCASSLWGQGAGYTFGSGTRLTVV.